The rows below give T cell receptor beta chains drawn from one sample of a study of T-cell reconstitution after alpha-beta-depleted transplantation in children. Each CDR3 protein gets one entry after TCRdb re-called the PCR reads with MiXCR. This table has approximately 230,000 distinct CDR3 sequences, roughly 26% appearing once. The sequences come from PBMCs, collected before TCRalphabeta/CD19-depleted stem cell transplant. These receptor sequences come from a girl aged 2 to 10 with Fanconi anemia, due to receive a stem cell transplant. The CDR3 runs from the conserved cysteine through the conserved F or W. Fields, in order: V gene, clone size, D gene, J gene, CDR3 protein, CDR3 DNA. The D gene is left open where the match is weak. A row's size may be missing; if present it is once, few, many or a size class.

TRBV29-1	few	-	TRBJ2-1	CSVESGQGTNRQFF	TGCAGCGTTGAATCCGGGCAGGGAACTAATAGGCAGTTCTTC
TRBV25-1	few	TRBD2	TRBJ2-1	CASSERGGNEQFF	TGTGCCAGCAGTGAGCGGGGGGGCAATGAGCAGTTCTTC
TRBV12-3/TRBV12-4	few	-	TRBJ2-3	CASTRTPGPHTDTQYF	TGTGCCAGCACCAGGACCCCGGGGCCCCACACAGATACGCAGTATTTT
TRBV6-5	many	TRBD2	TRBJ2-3	CASSYGGLAGGLTYF	TGTGCCAGCAGTTACGGCGGACTAGCGGGAGGCCTAACCTATTTT
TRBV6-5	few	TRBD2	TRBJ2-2	CASSFLAGGRAGELFF	TGTGCCAGCAGTTTCTTAGCGGGGGGGCGAGCCGGGGAGCTGTTTTTT
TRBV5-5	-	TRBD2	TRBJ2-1	CASSGTGTSTRLEQFF	TGTGCCAGCAGCGGGACCGGGACTAGCACCCGACTTGAGCAGTTCTTC
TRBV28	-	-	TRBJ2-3	CASSCRGCGTDTQYF	TGTGCCAGCAGTTGTCGCGGGTGCGGCACAGATACGCAGTATTTT
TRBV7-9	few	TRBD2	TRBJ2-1	CASSLVAGDDEFF	TGTGCCAGCAGCTTAGTAGCGGGAGACGACGAGTTCTTC
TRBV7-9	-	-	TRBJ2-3	CASSLSRTTDTQYF	TGTGCCAGCAGCTTGTCTAGGACCACAGATACGCAGTATTTT
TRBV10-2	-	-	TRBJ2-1	CASRQGWDEQFF	TGCGCCAGCAGACAGGGTTGGGATGAGCAGTTCTTC
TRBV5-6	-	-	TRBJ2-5	CASSLDQYETQYF	TGTGCCAGCAGCTTGGATCAGTACGAGACCCAGTACTTC
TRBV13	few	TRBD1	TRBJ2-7	CASSPLWTGLSYEQYF	TGTGCCAGCAGCCCCCTTTGGACAGGCCTCTCCTACGAGCAGTACTTC
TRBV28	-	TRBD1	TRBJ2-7	CASSRTGLLYEQYF	TGTGCCAGCAGCAGGACAGGGCTACTTTACGAGCAGTACTTC
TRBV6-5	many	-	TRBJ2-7	CASSYSLTGRVNEQYF	TGTGCCAGCAGTTACAGTCTAACAGGGAGGGTAAACGAGCAGTACTTC
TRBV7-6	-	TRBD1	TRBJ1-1	CASSLAGQDTEAFF	TGTGCCAGCAGCTTAGCGGGACAGGACACTGAAGCTTTCTTT
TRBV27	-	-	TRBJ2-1	CASSSPDYNEQFF	TGTGCCAGCAGTTCCCCGGACTACAATGAGCAGTTCTTC
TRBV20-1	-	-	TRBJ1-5	CSASVLTNQPQHF	TGCAGTGCTAGTGTACTGACGAATCAGCCCCAGCATTTT
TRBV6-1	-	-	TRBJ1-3	CASSTVDTGNTIYF	TGTGCCAGCAGCACAGTGGATACTGGAAACACCATATATTTT
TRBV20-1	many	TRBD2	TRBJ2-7	CSAREGTSGVYEQYF	TGCAGTGCTAGAGAGGGGACTAGCGGGGTCTACGAGCAGTACTTC
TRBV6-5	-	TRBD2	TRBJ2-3	CASSYEVPGLVSTDTQYF	TGTGCCAGCAGTTACGAAGTACCGGGACTAGTTAGCACAGATACGCAGTATTTT
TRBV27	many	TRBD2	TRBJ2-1	CASSPSLSGTYEQFF	TGTGCCAGCAGCCCATCCCTTAGCGGGACCTATGAGCAGTTCTTC
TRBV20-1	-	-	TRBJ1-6	CSASLAARNSPLHF	TGCAGTGCTAGCTTGGCAGCCCGTAATTCACCCCTCCACTTT
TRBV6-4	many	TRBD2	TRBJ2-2	CASSESSLLAGITAVELFF	TGTGCCAGCAGTGAGTCAAGCCTACTAGCGGGAATAACGGCGGTGGAGCTGTTTTTT
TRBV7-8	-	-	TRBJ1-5	CASSLVSHRGNQPQHF	TGTGCCAGCAGCTTAGTTTCCCACAGGGGCAATCAGCCCCAGCATTTT
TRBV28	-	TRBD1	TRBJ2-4	CASVANRGAKNIQYF	TGTGCCAGCGTCGCTAACAGGGGAGCCAAAAACATTCAGTACTTC
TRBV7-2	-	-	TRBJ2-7	CASSLVGTWGQYF	TGTGCCAGCAGCTTAGTAGGGACTTGGGGGCAGTACTTC
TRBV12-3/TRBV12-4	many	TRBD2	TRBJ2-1	CASSIRTSSYNEQFF	TGTGCCAGCAGTATACGGACTAGCTCCTACAATGAGCAGTTCTTC
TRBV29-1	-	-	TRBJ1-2	CSVEDRIGYTF	TGCAGCGTTGAAGACAGGATAGGCTACACCTTC
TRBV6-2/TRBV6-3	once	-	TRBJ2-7	CASSYVAHRPSYEQYF	TGTGCCAGCAGTTACGTCGCGCACAGACCTTCCTACGAGCAGTACTTC
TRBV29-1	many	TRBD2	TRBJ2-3	CSVASLAGTDTQYF	TGCAGCGTTGCTTCACTAGCGGGCACAGATACGCAGTATTTT
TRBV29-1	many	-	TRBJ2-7	CSVEDGGPFYEQYF	TGCAGCGTTGAAGATGGCGGGCCCTTCTACGAGCAGTACTTC
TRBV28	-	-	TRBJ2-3	CASSPLFGASTDTQYF	TGTGCCAGCAGTCCCCTTTTCGGTGCTAGCACAGATACGCAGTATTTT
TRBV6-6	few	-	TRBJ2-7	CASSRKGGWEQYF	TGTGCCAGCAGCCGAAAGGGTGGTTGGGAGCAGTACTTC
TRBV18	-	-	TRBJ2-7	CASSRGYYEQYF	TGTGCCAGCTCAAGGGGTTATTACGAGCAGTACTTC